Listed here are 9 T cell receptor beta chains from one sample, sequenced in a study of control samples from healthy donors and cancer patients (TCRdb year 2020). Library method: the immunoSEQ multiplex PCR assay. This is the immuneACCESS table as TCRdb keeps it, with only in-frame sequences that have V and J called. A part of the clones is gone; compared with another copy, unresolved V genes explain less than half, and the rest is unexplained. This sample lists around 120,000 clones; approximately 94% were detected once. The ten top clones hold 3.6% of the sample. Sequencing was done on a sample of blood. The origin of the receptors is a man younger than 45 in good health.

Concerning this clone: Other nucleotide sequences from this sample produce the same CDR3. This chain connects TRBV6-2 or TRBV6-3 to TRBJ2-5; 12 bases are shared with TRBD2. The CDR3 is 15 amino acids. Losses at the gene ends were 6 bases for V and 2 bases for J; bases not matched to a gene: 4. Per germline, CDR1 MNHEY and CDR2 SVGEGT. The CDR3 coding sequence is TGTGCCAGCAGCCCCGGACTAGCGGGGCAAGAGACCCAGTACTTC. This translates into CASSPGLAGQETQYF.

This clone was observed a single time. The chain employs TRBV11-2 and TRBJ2-2; no clear D. Germline CDR1 and CDR2: SGHAT and FQNNGV. V was cut by 5 bases and J by 1 base, with 5 bases left in between. The CDR3 covers 13 residues. The CDR3: CASSPENTGELFF. The DNA for the CDR3 is TGTGCCAGCAGCCCCGAGAACACCGGGGAGCTGTTTTTT.

This clone was observed a single time. The chain combines TRBV5-6 with TRBJ1-1; D gene ambiguous. Germline V CDR1 and CDR2: SGHDT, YYEEEE. CDR3 length: 12 amino acids. V shed 2 bases and J shed 5 bases, with 7 bases lying between them. CDR3 residues: CASSFQRTEAFF. CDR3 nucleotide sequence: TGTGCCAGCAGCTTCCAGAGAACTGAAGCTTTCTTT.

This chain links TRBV4-1 with TRBJ2-7; 11 bases are a match to TRBD1. This CDR3 has 15 amino acids. Trimming took 0 bases from V and 2 from J; bases not matched to a gene: 0. From germline, CDR1 is MGHRA and CDR2 YSYEKL. The CDR3 protein is CASSQEGQGAYEQYF. The CDR3 DNA sequence: TGCGCCAGCAGCCAAGAGGGACAGGGGGCCTACGAGCAGTACTTC.

This CDR3 is CASSLMSSGEETQYF. The CDR3 nucleotides read TGTGCCAGCAGCTTAATGTCTAGCGGAGAAGAGACCCAGTACTTC. The chain joins TRBV7-2 to TRBJ2-5, with 7 bases lining up with TRBD2. Germline V gene lookup returns CDR1 SGHTA and CDR2 FQGNSA. Trimming took 2 bases from V and 3 from J; bases not matched to a gene: 6. The CDR3 has 15 amino acids.

The chain is built from TRBV27 and TRBJ1-2; D may be TRBD1 (5 bases). V was clipped by 3 bases and J by 8 bases, with 13 bases between them. CDR1 and CDR2 from the germline V gene are MNHEY and SMNVEV (reference sequence). There are 13 residues in the CDR3. CDR3 in amino acids: CASSLEGALGYTF. The CDR3 DNA reads TGTGCCAGCAGTTTGGAAGGGGCCTTGGGCTACACCTTC.

The chain combines TRBV5-5 with TRBJ1-6; no reliable D call. CDR1 and CDR2 from the germline V gene are SGHKS and YYEKEE (reference sequence). V was clipped by 0 bases and J by 3 bases, with 4 bases between them. The CDR3 covers 14 residues. This CDR3 is CASSLALYNSPLHF. The CDR3 DNA reads TGTGCCAGCAGCTTGGCCCTCTATAATTCACCCCTCCACTTT.

V is TRBV3-1 (or the pseudogene TRBV3-2) and J is TRBJ2-3; the D gene is possibly TRBD2 (5 bases). V was trimmed by 4 bases and J by 0 bases, leaving 14 bases between them. The CDR3 sequence is 16 residues long. CDR1 LGHDT and CDR2 YNNKEL come from the germline V gene (reference sequence). CDR3 sequence (DNA): TGTGCCAGCAGCCCCGGAAGAGGGAGTAGCACAGATACGCAGTATTTT. Its protein product is CASSPGRGSSTDTQYF.

This chain links TRBV7-9 with TRBJ2-1, with 14 bases aligning to TRBD2. J lost 6 bases, V lost 3 bases, and 7 bases had no gene match. CDR1 and CDR2 from the germline V gene are SEHNR and FQNEAQ (reference sequence). The length of the CDR3 is 17 residues. The chain's CDR3 is CASSFAKTSGGANEQFF. For the CDR3, the DNA is TGTGCCAGCAGCTTTGCCAAGACTAGCGGGGGGGCCAATGAGCAGTTCTTC.